This T cell receptor (beta chain) was recovered during a study of cytomegalovirus exposure and HLA in healthy donors (dated 2017 in TCRdb). The study in broad terms: An earlier analysis of about 560 of the donors reported 276 Gb of sequence data and some 110 million unique TCR beta sequences obtained from about 179 million T cells. An early release covering about 600 HLA-typed donors comprised 250 to 350 gigabases of sequencing data and some 79 million unique TCR sequences. The genetic ancestry cluster associated with self-reported Caucasian donors included around 76% of the roughly 400 genotyped donors. The study aimed to test whether signatures of past pathogen exposure could be identified by cataloging public T cell receptors. The study used immunosequencing to profile the T cell repertoires of 666 subjects and linked those repertoires to cytomegalovirus serostatus. In addition to the first cohort of roughly 670 subjects, a separate validation cohort of around 110 different subjects was used. The study combined high-throughput TCR immunosequencing, statistical association of individual TCRs with disease status, and machine learning to predict cytomegalovirus infection status. A later analysis re-analyzed previously published TCR beta repertoires from approximately 670 donors and added high-resolution HLA genotyping to study TCR occurrence patterns. Rather than using new phenotypic data, the later analysis identified candidate immune exposures from TCR beta sequences and from how often those sequences occurred across donors. An earlier analysis of fewer than 700 of the donors applied high-throughput TCR beta sequencing to assess whether each TCR beta V gene segment acted as functional or pseudogenic. Donor age, sex, ethnicity and CMV serostatus were collected together with the repertoire data. Genome-wide SNP genotypes for about 65% of the roughly 670 donors were used in a later genetic analysis, which treated that subset as a discovery cohort. Every discovery cohort repertoire had been produced on one sequencing platform. HLA typing included class I and class II loci at four-digit resolution. Typing coverage differed by locus: A, B, C, DRB1 and DQB1 were typed in about 629-630 donors, DQA1 in approximately 520, DPA1 in some 570, and DPB1 in 450 to 480. Because of strong linkage in the cohort, five DR-DQ haplotypes were treated as single units for association and clustering. Among 300 to 500 genotyped donors of the cohort, an average of about 240,000 unique TCR beta nucleotide sequences was sequenced per donor, of which 15% to 20% were non-productive.

The trim is 9 bases for V and 7 bases for J, with a gap of 13 bases between the germline ends. The cysteine opens and the phenylalanine closes a CDR3 of 12 amino acids. Of all the DNA, just the CDR3 is kept, 36 bases in frame from base 1. From a lookup of the germline V gene, CDR1 and CDR2 are SNHLY and FYNNEI. The full study reports these points: Only TCR beta chains were sequenced in this cohort, and the absence of alpha or paired-chain data limited detectable features. While some public TCRs were present in many individuals, most TCR sequences turned up only very rarely across donors. The earlier analysis of approximately 540 of the donors excluded some 15 rarely observed V segments, including chromosome 9 orphons, because counts were too low. In both the original and validation cohorts, the classifier was reported to diagnose cytomegalovirus status with high specificity and sensitivity. In a later analysis, HLA-associated TCR beta chains showed more clonal expansion and lower generation probabilities than non-associated chains that were equally common. A later analysis found that TCR association rates varied across HLA loci, with DRB1 alleles showing the most associated TCRs and HLA-C alleles the fewest. It was suggested by the authors that the approach could potentially be generalized to other disease states and immunological phenotypes. A cluster of highly shared sequence variants was judged likely to represent a technical artifact of the sequencing pipeline. A later analysis associated about 17,000 TCR beta sequences with specific HLA alleles at a false discovery rate of 0.05. Some IMGT-functional V segments, including TRBV6-2 and TRBV6-3, could not be told apart with the 87-base-pair reads, so those segments were excluded. For the cohort, immune exposure information was limited to CMV serostatus. Compared with the 666-donor mean, donors in an Asian-associated ancestry cluster had fewer N-insertions in productive TCRs, according to a later genetic analysis. Because HLA typing was unavailable for some donors at each locus, only the typed subset was used in association tests. A total of about 180 TCR beta chains were listed by the study as associated with cytomegalovirus. According to a later analysis, parvovirus B19, influenza, CMV and Epstein-Barr virus appeared linked to several top co-occurrence clusters. According to a later analysis, most CMV-associated TCR beta chains appeared to be HLA-restricted, and the HLA associations seemed to be driven largely by CMV exposure. Presence/absence analyses assumed roughly uniform sequencing depth across donors, an assumption that may not hold. In an earlier analysis of some 500 of the donors, most TCR beta V segments appeared in productive rearrangements about 87% or about 30% of the time, broadly matching IMGT annotations. In a later genetic analysis, a missense DCLRE1C variant was associated with V-gene and J-gene trimming of TCR beta chains, and the association was replicated in an independent cohort. Linkage disequilibrium might explain the correlated functional status among segregating V segments, but an unknown experimental factor could not be excluded. A further reported finding was that TCR beta sequences accurately predicted the HLA-A and HLA-B alleles for most subjects in the first cohort. In vitro tests confirmed that a few of the cytomegalovirus-associated TCR beta chains recognize cytomegalovirus antigens. Strong co-occurrence of HLA alleles, especially DR and DQ, made assigning TCR associations to individual alleles difficult.

Comment on this clone: What this receptor recognizes is not known. The sample holds no much larger clone one base away, and base qualities are not on file.

Receptor libraries were prepared by the immunoSEQ multiplex PCR assay. The multiplex PCR relied on a mix of 60 forward primers for TCR Vbeta segments and 13 reverse primers for TCR Jbeta segments. Amplification of the CDR3 region of rearranged TCR beta genes was performed with a multiplex PCR assay on genomic DNA. The Illumina HiSeq System was used to sequence the amplified TCR beta libraries as 87-base-pair reads. The published analysis was carried out like this. In a later analysis, tens of millions of unique TCR beta chains were counted across the 500 to 700 repertoires, and roughly 9.9 million of these chains were shared by at least two donors. Raw reads were error-corrected and collapsed into unique sequences by a nearest-neighbor algorithm in which closely related sequences were merged to remove PCR and sequencing errors. Alignment of CDR3 sequences to IMGT reference sequences was used to assign V, D and J gene segments. Each retained sequence needed at least a six-nucleotide match to both a V gene segment and a J gene segment. Rearrangements were called productive when the CDR3 lacked stop codons and stayed in frame with V and J; all others were non-productive. CDR3 was defined according to IMGT convention as the region running from the second conserved V-encoded cysteine to the conserved J-encoded phenylalanine. Sequences without an unambiguous match to a single V gene segment were excluded from the earlier analysis of several hundred of the donors. An earlier analysis of several hundred of the donors called V segments functional above 56.7% productive rearrangements and segregating when the between-donor standard deviation exceeded 5%. A statistical classification framework was built for diagnosing cytomegalovirus status from the catalog of TCR beta chain sequences. A later analysis assigned V and J genes by comparing TCR nucleotide sequences with IMGT/GENE-DB human TR gene sequences. The TCRdist pipeline was used in a later analysis to assign CDR3 sequences and most-parsimonious VDJ recombination scenarios. A later analysis defined each TCR beta chain by its CDR3 amino acid sequence plus V-gene family, and excluded reads lacking a unique V-gene family. In a later analysis, a few hundred highly shared, low-generation-probability nucleotide sequences were removed to address suspected cross-contamination and a sequencing artifact. A later analysis calculated a clonal expansion index for each public chain from normalized within-repertoire ranks of inferred template counts. Generation probabilities in a later analysis came from a VDJ recombination model fitted to out-of-frame rearrangements, and those results were checked against IGoR. In a later analysis, TCR-TCR, TCR-HLA and TCR-CMV co-occurrence was scored with hypergeometric tests, and a repertoire-size bias correction was applied to TCR pairs. A later analysis estimated false discovery rates by permuting HLA or CMV assignments 20 times. In a later analysis, co-occurring TCRs were grouped with DBSCAN, and TCRdist sequence similarity was added when clustering was performed within HLA-allele-positive subsets. Co-occurrence clustering excluded repertoires with fewer than 30,000 or more than 120,000 public chains, plus five with anomalous nucleotide sharing. TCRdb mirrors the immuneACCESS table, restricted to in-frame sequences. Some clones are absent from its copies; in checked studies, under half trace to an unresolved V gene, and the reason for the others is unknown. Clone size and V and J calls were adopted from that table, with D and trimming inferred from the DNA. The sample yields fewer than 250,000 clones; over 65% were counted once. The ten largest make up under 0.8% of the sample.

In total, over 600 healthy bone marrow donors made up the cohort. All cohort members were sampled while nominally healthy, although unrecorded immune exposures were likely present. The donor tested CMV seronegative, placing the donor among the 350 to 400 seronegative members of the cohort. A peripheral blood sample was provided by each donor, and peripheral blood mononuclear cells were used for TCR beta sequencing. Genomic DNA was extracted from the blood cell samples with the Qiagen DNeasy Blood Extraction Kit. The chain couples TRBV2 to TRBJ2-1, with no confidently assigned D gene. This TCR was sampled from a man younger than 30 in good health and CMV-seronegative. Sequenced sample: PBMCs. At the DNA level, the sequence is TGTGCCAGAACCCGACCCGGGAATGAGCAGTTCTTC. It translates to CARTRPGNEQFF.